These 24 T cell receptor beta chains originate from one sample sequenced in a study of identical twins. TCRdb fed the 5' RACE reads into MiXCR, producing one record per CDR3 protein. Of around 480,000 distinct CDR3 sequences in the sample, 13% to 15% are singletons; the top ten hold about 0.52%. This same sample was also taken into another study, of yellow fever vaccine responses in identical twins.

Sequencing was done on a sample of CD4+ T cells sorted from blood. The source of these receptors is a woman between 18 and 30 years old in good health.

The rearrangement joins TRBV5-1 to TRBJ2-7; 8 nucleotides agree with TRBD1. The CDR3 is made up of 14 amino acids. The V gene's germline CDR1 is SGHRS and CDR2 YFSETQ. J was trimmed by 11 bases and V by 4 bases; bases with no gene match: 14. CDR3 amino acids: CASSPGTGSFVKYF. In DNA form, the CDR3 reads TGCGCCAGCAGCCCCGGGACAGGTTCTTTCGTGAAGTACTTC. The complete variable domain, with remaining parts taken from reference TRBV5-1 and TRBJ2-7, reads KAGVTQTPRYLIKTRGQQVTLSCSPISGHRSVSWYQQTPGQGLQFLFEYFSETQRNKGNFPGRFSGRQFSNSRSEMNVSTLELGDSALYLCASSPGTGSFVKYFGPGTRLTVT.

This clonotype was seen a few times. The CDR3 region has the DNA TGTGCCAGCAGCCGACAGTTTTCCTACGAGCAGTACTTC. This sequence encodes CASSRQFSYEQYF. The chain uses TRBV3-1 and TRBJ2-7; tentatively, D is TRBD1 (5 bases). Germline V gene sequence: CDR1 LGHDT, CDR2 YNNKEL (reference sequence). CDR3 length: 13 residues. Trimming took 4 bases from V and 1 from J, leaving 8 bases between them.

The sample holds many counts of this clonotype. The chain recombines TRBV7-9 with TRBJ1-5; D uncertain. CDR3 size: 13 residues. Germline V gives CDR1 SEHNR, CDR2 FQNEAQ (reference sequence). Trimming shortened V by 2 bases and J by 4 bases, and 6 bases separated the two germline ends. The CDR3 spells CASSLTGNQPQHF. The CDR3 DNA is TGTGCCAGCAGCTTAACGGGGAATCAGCCCCAGCATTTT.

Comments on this clonotype: The junction differs from germline at one of its ends, possibly a read error. The chain carries TRBV7-7 and TRBJ2-1; TRBD2 matches at 10 bases. The CDR3 is 16 amino acids. CDR1 is SSHAT, CDR2 FNYEAQ, per germline (reference sequence). Here the CDR3 reads CASSRSPSGGQNEQFF. The CDR3 DNA is TGTGCTAGCAGCCGTTCCCCTAGCGGGGGTCAGAATGAGCAGTTCTTC.

This clonotype was recorded a few times. The V gene is TRBV7-9, the J gene TRBJ2-7; no firm D call. V was clipped by 1 base and J by 7 bases, with 8 bases between them. Germline CDR1 reads SEHNR; CDR2 reads FQNEAQ (reference sequence). The length of the CDR3 is 12 residues. The CDR3 spells CASSLERREQYF. In DNA, the CDR3 is TGTGCCAGCAGCTTAGAACGGCGGGAGCAGTACTTC.

The chain carries TRBV7-2 and TRBJ2-1; the match to TRBD1 covers 7 bases. The CDR3 is made up of 15 amino acids. The germline gives CDR1 SGHTA, CDR2 FQGNSA. V was pared by 2 bases and J by 4 bases, with 5 bases of the junction left unmatched. CDR3 sequence: CASSLLGGQYNEQFF. CDR3 sequence (DNA): TGTGCCAGCAGCTTACTAGGGGGACAGTACAATGAGCAGTTCTTC.

This clonotype has a handful of counts. The rearrangement joins TRBV19 to TRBJ2-1, with 12 bases identical to TRBD2. CDR1 LNHDA and CDR2 SQIVND come from the germline V gene (reference sequence). This CDR3 contains 16 residues. V lost 7 bases to trimming and J lost 9 bases; unmatched junction nucleotides: 13. For the CDR3, the DNA is TGTGCCAGTAACAGGGGCGGGCTAGCGGGAGGGGTTGAGCAGTTCTTC. Amino acid sequence: CASNRGGLAGGVEQFF. Drawing the rest from reference TRBV19 and TRBJ2-1, the complete variable domain is DGGITQSPKYLFRKEGQNVTLSCEQNLNHDAMYWYRQDPGQGLRLIYYSQIVNDFQKGDIAEGYSVSREKKESFPLTVTSAQKNPTAFYLCASNRGGLAGGVEQFFGPGTRLTVL.

The rearrangement joins TRBV28 to TRBJ2-3, with TRBD2 as a possible D gene (6 bases). The V and J ends lost 7 bases and 1 base respectively, with 15 bases between them. There are 15 residues in the CDR3. Germline lookup yields CDR1 MDHEN and CDR2 SYDVKM. The CDR3 loop is CASTHLGEGTDTQYF. CDR3 DNA: TGTGCCAGCACCCACCTGGGGGAGGGCACAGATACGCAGTATTTT.

This clonotype was observed a handful of times. The chain joins TRBV3-1 to TRBJ2-1, with D hard to call. The V end lost 4 bases, the J end lost 9 bases, and 16 bases lay between the germline ends. The CDR3 loop spans 14 amino acids. Germline values: CDR1 LGHDT, CDR2 YNNKEL (reference sequence). The CDR3 coding sequence is TGTGCCAGCAGCCGCGAGAAGAAACGCAGTGAGCAGTTCTTC. It specifies CASSREKKRSEQFF.

This clonotype has just a few counts. The chain links TRBV29-1 to TRBJ2-5; 8 bases agree with TRBD1. V lost 5 bases, J lost 5 bases, and 10 bases stayed unmatched. CDR1 and CDR2 from the germline V gene are SQVTM and ANQGSEA. The CDR3 length is 14 residues. The chain's CDR3 is CSVRSSQGAETQYF. The CDR3 DNA sequence: TGCAGCGTTCGGTCCAGTCAGGGGGCCGAGACCCAGTACTTC.

The gene calls are TRBV20-1 and TRBJ2-7; no reliable D call. V was clipped by 2 bases and J by 3 bases, with 8 bases between them. Looked up from germline, CDR1 is DFQATT and CDR2 is SNEGSKA (reference sequence). The CDR3 sequence is 12 residues long. The CDR3 spells CSARQVYYEQYF. CDR3 DNA: TGCAGTGCTAGACAGGTCTACTACGAGCAGTACTTC.

This clonotype has ten or more counts. The chain joins TRBV20-1 to TRBJ2-2; 9 nucleotides match TRBD1. Germline CDR1 DFQATT, CDR2 SNEGSKA (reference sequence). CDR3 length: 16 residues. Trimming removed 3 bases from V and 5 bases from J; junction bases left unmatched: 10. Here the CDR3 DNA reads TGCAGTGCTAGGGGCCCCGGGACAGGGAGGACCGGGGAGCTGTTTTTT. Translating it yields CSARGPGTGRTGELFF.

The rearrangement uses TRBV2 and TRBJ1-1; no clear D gene. There are 13 residues in the CDR3. Trimming took off 5 bases at V and 3 bases at J, with 10 bases between the two ends. CDR1 and CDR2 from the germline V gene are SNHLY and FYNNEI. CDR3 coding DNA: TGTGCCAGCAGTAGAGACTTTGACACTGAAGCTTTCTTT. Protein: CASSRDFDTEAFF.

This clonotype was observed a few times. In DNA form, the CDR3 reads TGTGCCAGCAGCCAAGATCGGGTCGGTTGGCAGTTCTTC. This encodes CASSQDRVGWQFF. This sequence joins TRBV14 and TRBJ2-1, with D unresolved. The ends were cut back, 0 bases at V and 12 bases at J, with 12 bases in the middle. The CDR3 runs 13 residues. Germline V gene lookup returns CDR1 SGHDN and CDR2 FVKESK. Looking up the rest from reference TRBV14 and TRBJ2-1 gives the full variable domain: EAGVTQFPSHSVIEKGQTVTLRCDPISGHDNLYWYRRVMGKEIKFLLHFVKESKQDESGMPNNRFLAERTGGTYSTLKVQPAELEDSGVYFCASSQDRVGWQFFGPGTRLTVL.

The table lists this clonotype with many counts. The genes are TRBV3-1 and TRBJ2-5, with TRBD2 matching 12 bases. There are 14 residues in the CDR3. The V and J ends lost 4 bases and 5 bases, in that order; junction bases with no gene match: 2. Germline V CDR1 and CDR2: LGHDT, YNNKEL (reference sequence). CDR3 amino acids: CASSPGTSGETQYF. CDR3 in DNA: TGTGCCAGCAGCCCCGGGACTAGCGGGGAGACCCAGTACTTC.

This clonotype was observed a few times. This sequence joins TRBV5-1 and TRBJ1-4; tentative D call: TRBD1 (5 bases). CDR1 SGHRS and CDR2 YFSETQ come from the germline V gene. Trimming left V 4 bases short and J 4 bases short, with 11 bases between. The CDR3 totals 14 residues. The CDR3 bases are TGCGCCAGCAGCCCGGGACTGATTAATGAAAAACTGTTTTTT. Encoded protein: CASSPGLINEKLFF.

This clonotype has only a few counts. The chain links TRBV4-1 to TRBJ2-3; D gene unclear. Germline lookup yields CDR1 MGHRA and CDR2 YSYEKL. The length of the CDR3 is 15 residues. V dropped 1 base and J dropped 0 bases, with 8 bases sitting between them. This CDR3 reads CASSQGVGSTDTQYF. The CDR3 DNA follows: TGCGCCAGCAGCCAAGGAGTCGGGAGCACAGATACGCAGTATTTT.

This chain joins TRBV7-2 and TRBJ2-2; TRBD2 matches 8 bases. CDR1 and CDR2 from the germline V gene are SGHTA and FQGNSA. Unmatched junction bases numbered 6, after V lost 5 bases and J lost 4 bases. CDR3 length: 15 amino acids. The CDR3 loop is CASSLSAGGTGELFF. For the CDR3, the DNA is TGTGCCAGCAGCCTTTCCGCGGGGGGCACCGGGGAGCTGTTTTTT.

This clonotype was seen repeatedly, ten times or more. An end of the junction does not agree with germline; a read error may underlie this. This chain links TRBV20-1 with TRBJ2-1, with 7 nucleotides matching TRBD2. Germline V gene sequence: CDR1 DFQATT, CDR2 SNEGSKA (reference sequence). The CDR3 consists of 15 residues. CDR3 sequence: CSARDGGLVGNEQFF. The CDR3 DNA sequence: TGCAGTGCGAGAGACGGAGGACTAGTGGGGAATGAGCAGTTCTTC.

This chain links TRBV6-2 or TRBV6-3 with TRBJ2-7, with D unclear. CDR1 MNHEY and CDR2 SVGEGT come from the germline V gene. The CDR3 has 14 residues. Trimming took 2 bases from V and 0 from J, leaving 8 bases between them. The CDR3: CASSYPGFSYEQYF. The CDR3 bases are TGTGCCAGCAGTTACCCAGGTTTCTCCTACGAGCAGTACTTC.

This clonotype was found a few times. The J gene is TRBJ2-7, the V gene TRBV29-1, with TRBD1 matching over 9 bases. The CDR3 loop spans 15 amino acids. Germline lookup yields CDR1 SQVTM and CDR2 ANQGSEA. J was trimmed by 5 bases and V by 6 bases; bases with no gene match: 14. DNA of the CDR3: TGCAGCGTCAACTACAGGGGGCTCCTCTGGGACGAGCAGTACTTC. It codes for CSVNYRGLLWDEQYF.

The sample holds a few counts of this clonotype. The chain is built from TRBV2 and TRBJ2-1, with D maybe TRBD1 (5 bases). V lost 6 bases to trimming and J lost 9 bases, with 12 bases between them. The CDR3 spans 12 residues. Germline-derived CDR1 and CDR2 are SNHLY and FYNNEI. CDR3 loop: CASSFQGSEQFF. The CDR3 coding sequence is TGTGCCAGCAGCTTCCAGGGTTCTGAGCAGTTCTTC.

A few counts support this clonotype. The chain carries TRBV12-3 or TRBV12-4 and TRBJ2-1; D may be TRBD1 (6 bases). Trimming stripped 8 bases from V and 5 bases from J, with 10 bases between. This CDR3 is 12 amino acids long. CDR3: CASLQGNNEQFF. The DNA for the CDR3 is TGTGCCAGCCTACAGGGTAACAATGAGCAGTTCTTC.

The rearrangement joins TRBV7-9 to TRBJ2-1; a weak D match, TRBD2 (5 bases). The CDR3 totals 15 residues. Germline CDR1 SEHNR, CDR2 FQNEAQ (reference sequence). Trimming pared 6 bases from V and 5 bases from J, leaving 17 bases between. In DNA form, the CDR3 reads TGTGCCAGCAGTCCCCCCTCGGGAAATAACAATGAGCAGTTCTTC. This codes for CASSPPSGNNNEQFF. Full variable domain (outside the CDR3, taken from reference TRBV7-9 and TRBJ2-1): DTGVSQNPRHKITKRGQNVTFRCDPISEHNRLYWYRQTLGQGPEFLTYFQNEAQLEKSRLLSDRFSAERPKGSFSTLEIQRTEQGDSAMYLCASSPPSGNNNEQFFGPGTRLTVL.